The rows below give T cell receptor beta chains drawn from one sample of a study of shared clonotypes between healthy human individuals. The data were produced by immunoSEQ multiplex PCR, yet TCRdb's version contains in-frame clones alone and is incomplete. The repertoire includes about 1.1 million clones, approximately 80% of them detected once, and roughly 0.82% sits in the top ten. Material for sequencing was memory CD4+ T cells from PBMCs. These receptors originate from a man in his late teens or twenties in good health. Some clones in this sample may be carry-over from other donors' samples. Each CDR3 is given with its conserved first and last residue. Fields, in order: V gene, clone size, D gene, J gene, CDR3 DNA, CDR3 protein. The D gene is left open where the match is weak. The size of a clone is reported for some rows only, either as once, few or many, or as a class for expanded clones.

v_call: TRBV19; clone_size: .; d_call: TRBD1; j_call: TRBJ2-1; cdr3_nt: TGTGCCAGTAGTAGACAGGGGGCATGGTTTAAGTTCTTC; cdr3_aa: CASSRQGAWFKFF
v_call: TRBV5-1; clone_size: .; d_call: .; j_call: TRBJ2-5; cdr3_nt: TGCGCCAGCAGCTTAGGGCTGGGTCGGGAGACCCAGTACTTC; cdr3_aa: CASSLGLGRETQYF
v_call: TRBV27; clone_size: .; d_call: .; j_call: TRBJ2-7; cdr3_nt: TGTGCCAGCAGTTTACGTACCGGGACCTACGAGCAGTACTTC; cdr3_aa: CASSLRTGTYEQYF
v_call: TRBV28; clone_size: .; d_call: .; j_call: TRBJ2-2; cdr3_nt: TGTGCCAGCAAAATAAACACCGGGGAGCTGTTTTTT; cdr3_aa: CASKINTGELFF
v_call: TRBV6-6; clone_size: .; d_call: TRBD1; j_call: TRBJ2-7; cdr3_nt: TGTGCCAGCACCAACCTTGCAGGGGGCTCCTACGAGCAGTACTTC; cdr3_aa: CASTNLAGGSYEQYF
v_call: TRBV5-3; clone_size: .; d_call: TRBD1; j_call: TRBJ2-2; cdr3_nt: TGTGCCAGAAGCTACAAAAGGACAGGGAGGTTGGCCGGGGAGCTGTTTTTT; cdr3_aa: CARSYKRTGRLAGELFF
v_call: TRBV28; clone_size: .; d_call: .; j_call: TRBJ1-2; cdr3_nt: TGTGCCAGCACCCCAACGTCGGGGGGAGGCTACACCTTC; cdr3_aa: CASTPTSGGGYTF
v_call: TRBV4-2; clone_size: .; d_call: .; j_call: TRBJ2-2; cdr3_nt: TGTGCCAGCAGCCCAGCTGTGGGGGGACCCAACACCGGGGAGCTGTTTTTT; cdr3_aa: CASSPAVGGPNTGELFF
v_call: TRBV28; clone_size: few; d_call: .; j_call: TRBJ2-5; cdr3_nt: TGTGCCAGCAGAGACTCAGGGAGGGAGACCCAGTACTTC; cdr3_aa: CASRDSGRETQYF
v_call: TRBV7-9; clone_size: .; d_call: TRBD1; j_call: TRBJ2-1; cdr3_nt: TGTGCCAGCAGCTTACAGGGGACAGGGAGCAATGAGCAGTTCTTC; cdr3_aa: CASSLQGTGSNEQFF
v_call: TRBV10-3; clone_size: .; d_call: .; j_call: TRBJ2-1; cdr3_nt: TGTGCCTCCAAGGGGGGGAGCGGGGTACCACACCATGAGCAGTTCTTC; cdr3_aa: CASKGGSGVPHHEQFF
v_call: TRBV6-1; clone_size: .; d_call: .; j_call: TRBJ2-7; cdr3_nt: TGTGCCAGCACCAGGACCGGCCGGCTCTACGAGCAGTACTTC; cdr3_aa: CASTRTGRLYEQYF
v_call: TRBV4-1; clone_size: .; d_call: .; j_call: TRBJ2-7; cdr3_nt: TGCGCCAGCAGCTCTCCGGGACGGAGCTCCTACGAGCAGTACTTC; cdr3_aa: CASSSPGRSSYEQYF
v_call: TRBV5-1; clone_size: few; d_call: .; j_call: TRBJ1-1; cdr3_nt: TGCGCCAGCAGGAGGCAGGAAGAGACTGAAGCTTTCTTT; cdr3_aa: CASRRQEETEAFF
v_call: TRBV2; clone_size: .; d_call: .; j_call: TRBJ2-1; cdr3_nt: TGTGCCAGCAGTGACCCGCCGTCGTGGGGCAATGAGCAGTTCTTC; cdr3_aa: CASSDPPSWGNEQFF
v_call: TRBV28; clone_size: .; d_call: .; j_call: TRBJ2-1; cdr3_nt: TGTGCCAGCAGTTCCCCCAACAATGAGCAGTTCTTC; cdr3_aa: CASSSPNNEQFF
v_call: TRBV7-6; clone_size: .; d_call: .; j_call: TRBJ2-2; cdr3_nt: TGTGCCAGCAGCTCTACTAGACCCACCGGGGAGCTGTTTTTT; cdr3_aa: CASSSTRPTGELFF
v_call: TRBV7-9; clone_size: few; d_call: .; j_call: TRBJ2-7; cdr3_nt: TGTGCCAGCAGCTTAGTGTCAGGGTCCTACGAGCAGTACTTC; cdr3_aa: CASSLVSGSYEQYF
v_call: TRBV18; clone_size: few; d_call: .; j_call: TRBJ1-5; cdr3_nt: TGTGCCAGCTCATCTGGAACAGGGTATCAGCCCCAGCATTTT; cdr3_aa: CASSSGTGYQPQHF